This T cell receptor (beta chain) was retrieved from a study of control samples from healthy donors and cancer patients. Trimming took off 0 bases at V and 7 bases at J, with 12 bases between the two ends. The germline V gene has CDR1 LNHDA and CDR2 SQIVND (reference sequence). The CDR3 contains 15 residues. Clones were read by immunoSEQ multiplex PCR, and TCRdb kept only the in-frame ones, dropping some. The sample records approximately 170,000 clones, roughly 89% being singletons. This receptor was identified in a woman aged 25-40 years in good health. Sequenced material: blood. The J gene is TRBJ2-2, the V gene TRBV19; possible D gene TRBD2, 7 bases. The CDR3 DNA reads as TGTGCCAGTAGTATAGACGGGGGGCAATACGGGGAGCTGTTTTTT. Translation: CASSIDGGQYGELFF.